These 20 T cell receptor beta chains were sequenced from one sample in a study of spatial heterogeneity in lung cancer. TCRdb reprocessed the 5' RACE reads via MiXCR and lists one record per CDR3 protein. The top ten clones hold more than 9.5% of a sample with about 48,000 distinct CDR3 sequences, roughly 5.7% of them seen once. Specified time point: sample taken at primary tumor resection. This sample comprised PBMCs, obtained at surgery. All receptors derive from a male donor with early-stage non-small cell lung cancer.

The rearrangement joins TRBV6-5 to TRBJ2-7; no clear D. Trimming removed 7 bases from V and 1 base from J, with 11 bases in between. The CDR3 extends over 13 amino acids. Germline V gives CDR1 MNHEY, CDR2 SVGAGI. In nucleotides, the CDR3 is TGTGCCAGCACCCTGAGTGGGTCCTACGAGCAGTACTTC. Its protein is CASTLSGSYEQYF.

This clonotype was seen only a few times. The chain has TRBV6-5 and TRBJ1-1, with a tentative D call TRBD1 (5 bases). The CDR3 is 17 residues long. V was clipped by 6 bases and J by 4 bases, with 24 bases between them. Germline CDR1 is MNHEY and CDR2 is SVGAGI. The CDR3 here is CASRRTEPPGHGTEAFF. CDR3 nucleotide sequence: TGTGCCAGCAGAAGGACGGAACCGCCAGGGCACGGCACTGAAGCTTTCTTT.

The table lists this clonotype with many counts. V usage is TRBV20-1 and J usage is TRBJ2-2, with 14 bases lining up with TRBD2. Germline V gene lookup returns CDR1 DFQATT and CDR2 SNEGSKA (reference sequence). This CDR3 comprises 19 residues. V was clipped by 4 bases and J by 5 bases; unmatched bases: 15. CDR3 residues: CSANQRLAGGPKGTGELFF. The CDR3 DNA is TGCAGTGCTAACCAAAGACTAGCGGGAGGGCCAAAGGGAACCGGGGAGCTGTTTTTT.

The table lists this clonotype with many counts. This rearrangement joins TRBV7-9 to TRBJ1-5, with a tentative D call TRBD1 (6 bases). The CDR3 runs to 14 residues. Looked up from germline, CDR1 is SEHNR and CDR2 is FQNEAQ (reference sequence). Trimming left V 1 base short and J 5 bases short, with 9 bases between. This chain's CDR3 is CASSLDGGDQPQHF. Here the CDR3 DNA reads TGTGCCAGCAGCTTAGACGGGGGCGATCAGCCCCAGCATTTT.

J is TRBJ1-1 and V is TRBV7-3; D gene uncertain. The V end was cut by 5 bases, the J end by 4 bases, with 11 bases between. The CDR3 totals 13 residues. Per the germline V gene, CDR1 is SGHTA and CDR2 is FQGTGA. The CDR3 region is CASSQAGPTEAFF. In DNA, the CDR3 is TGTGCCAGCAGCCAAGCCGGGCCCACTGAAGCTTTCTTT.

On this clonotype itself: This sequence may be a read error, since a much larger clone differs from it by one base. V gene TRBV7-6 combines with J gene TRBJ2-1; maybe TRBD2 (5 bases). CDR1 is SGHVS and CDR2 is FNYEAQ in the germline V gene. With 2 bases removed from V and 11 bases from J, the gap between germline ends came to 16 bases. There are 14 residues in the CDR3. The CDR3 DNA reads TGTGCCAGCAGCTTAATTGCGGGTGACACAAAGCAGTTCTTC. Translating it yields CASSLIAGDTKQFF.

This clonotype occurred many times. This chain connects TRBV19 to TRBJ1-2, with a tentative D call TRBD1 (5 bases). Trimming left V 3 bases short and J 6 bases short, with 20 bases between. Germline loops: CDR1 LNHDA, CDR2 SQIVND (reference sequence). The CDR3 is 16 residues long. Here the CDR3 reads CASSIGLTDSVHGYTF. Here the CDR3 DNA reads TGTGCCAGTAGTATTGGACTTACAGACAGCGTTCATGGCTACACCTTC. Looking up the rest from reference TRBV19 and TRBJ1-2 gives the full variable domain: DGGITQSPKYLFRKEGQNVTLSCEQNLNHDAMYWYRQDPGQGLRLIYYSQIVNDFQKGDIAEGYSVSREKKESFPLTVTSAQKNPTAFYLCASSIGLTDSVHGYTFGSGTRLTVV.

This clonotype appeared many times. The chain is built from TRBV20-1 and TRBJ1-5, with D unresolved. V was clipped by 3 bases and J by 1 base, with 4 bases between them. The CDR3 length is 12 residues. Germline lookup yields CDR1 DFQATT and CDR2 SNEGSKA (reference sequence). CDR3 amino acids: CSASESNQPQHF. CDR3 DNA: TGCAGTGCTAGTGAGAGCAATCAGCCCCAGCATTTT.

This rearrangement joins TRBV20-1 to TRBJ1-1, with D perhaps TRBD1 (5 bases). V was pared by 1 base and J by 4 bases, with 19 bases between. CDR1 is DFQATT, CDR2 SNEGSKA, per germline (reference sequence). The CDR3 contains 16 residues. CDR3 bases: TGCAGTGCTAGAGTCGCCACCCTCAGTAGGGGCACTGAAGCTTTCTTT. This encodes CSARVATLSRGTEAFF.

This chain joins TRBV6-4 and TRBJ2-2; the D is unclear. The V end lost 7 bases, the J end lost 0 bases, and 12 bases lay between the germline ends. Germline V gives CDR1 MRHNA, CDR2 SNTAGT. The CDR3 consists of 15 residues. CDR3 sequence reads: CASKKTASNTGELFF. In DNA form, the CDR3 reads TGTGCCAGCAAGAAGACGGCCTCGAACACCGGGGAGCTGTTTTTT.

The chain recombines TRBV27 with TRBJ2-1; D is unclear. Germline CDR1 and CDR2: MNHEY and SMNVEV (reference sequence). The CDR3 is made up of 11 amino acids. Deletions cut 6 bases from V and 7 bases from J, with 7 bases between. CDR3 in DNA: TGTGCCAGCAGGACCGTTAATGAGCAGTTCTTC. Translation: CASRTVNEQFF.

This clonotype has at least ten counts. The chain is built from TRBV18 and TRBJ1-1; D is unclear. The germline V gene encodes CDR1 KGHSH and CDR2 LQKENI. This CDR3 has 15 residues. Deletions cut 1 base from V and 1 base from J, with 10 bases between. CDR3 bases: TGTGCCAGCTCACCACGCGACGGCTCGAACACTGAAGCTTTCTTT. Its protein is CASSPRDGSNTEAFF.

The chain recombines TRBV5-1 with TRBJ2-3; D not resolved. From germline, CDR1 is SGHRS and CDR2 YFSETQ. The length of the CDR3 is 14 residues. V lost 4 bases, J lost 0 bases, and 9 bases lay in between. CDR3 nucleotides: TGCGCCAGCAGCCGCGAATACAGCACAGATACGCAGTATTTT. Encoded protein: CASSREYSTDTQYF.

This clonotype was picked up many times. The rearrangement joins TRBV19 to TRBJ1-5, with 7 bases matching TRBD1. The CDR3 totals 15 residues. J gave up 2 bases and V 7 bases, and 8 bases lay outside the gene matches. CDR1 LNHDA and CDR2 SQIVND come from the germline V gene (reference sequence). The CDR3 loop is CASTPTGSGNQPQHF. The CDR3 DNA reads as TGTGCCAGTACCCCGACAGGGAGTGGCAATCAGCCCCAGCATTTT.

The J gene is TRBJ1-3, the V gene TRBV7-9; TRBD1 might be the D (6 bases). This CDR3 spans 13 amino acids. V lost 5 bases, J lost 8 bases, and 13 bases lay in between. Germline CDR1 SEHNR, CDR2 FQNEAQ (reference sequence). The CDR3 spells CASSPRGPDTIYF. The CDR3 DNA is TGTGCCAGCAGCCCCCGGGGGCCGGACACCATATATTTT.

At least ten counts were recorded for this clonotype. The chain employs TRBV7-2 and TRBJ2-3; TRBD1 matches 8 bases. V was clipped by 4 bases and J by 6 bases; unmatched bases: 6. This CDR3 comprises 14 residues. Germline V gene sequence: CDR1 SGHTA, CDR2 FQGNSA. This chain's CDR3 is CASSSWTGTDTQYF. The CDR3 region has the DNA TGTGCCAGCAGCTCGTGGACAGGGACTGATACGCAGTATTTT.

The sample holds many counts of this clonotype. The chain links TRBV30 to TRBJ2-3; D is undetermined. Germline V gene lookup returns CDR1 GTSNPN and CDR2 SVGIG (reference sequence). V lost 2 bases to trimming and J lost 1 base, with 10 bases between them. CDR3 length: 14 residues. The CDR3 protein is CAWSLGRGTDTQYF. The DNA for the CDR3 is TGTGCCTGGAGTTTAGGAAGGGGCACAGATACGCAGTATTTT.

At least ten counts were recorded for this clonotype. The V call is TRBV6-1, the J call TRBJ2-5; TRBD1 matches 7 bases. Germline assignment: CDR1 MNHNS and CDR2 SASEGT. V shed 4 bases, J shed 1 base, and the junction held 6 bases outside the gene matches. The CDR3 covers 15 residues. The CDR3 loop reads CASSVMGQPQETQYF. The DNA for the CDR3 is TGTGCCAGCAGTGTAATGGGACAGCCCCAAGAGACCCAGTACTTC.

This clonotype has ten or more counts. This chain joins TRBV20-1 and TRBJ1-4; no reliable D call. Between the trimmed V and J ends, which lost 4 bases and 7 bases, there was a span of 16 bases. Germline assignment: CDR1 DFQATT and CDR2 SNEGSKA (reference sequence). The CDR3 is made up of 14 amino acids. The CDR3 DNA reads as TGCAGTGCTACCTCCGGCGGGGAGGGTGAAAAACTGTTTTTT. It specifies CSATSGGEGEKLFF.

This clonotype has ten or more counts. This chain connects TRBV30 to TRBJ2-2, with D possibly being TRBD1 (5 bases). The germline V gene encodes CDR1 GTSNPN and CDR2 SVGIG (reference sequence). This CDR3 is 13 amino acids long. Trimming took 3 bases from V and 7 from J, leaving 12 bases between them. Here the CDR3 DNA reads TGTGCCTGGAGGGGAAACCAGGGCGGGGAGCTGTTTTTT. Translation: CAWRGNQGGELFF.